A selection of T cell receptor beta chains follows, all from one sample in a study of PD-L1 blockade in urothelial cancer. Repertoires were generated with immunoSEQ multiplex PCR, while TCRdb's copy carries only in-frame clones and drops some. The sample includes tens of thousands of clones, approximately 81% of them seen just once. The specimen was PBMCs, collected around atezolizumab (anti-PD-L1) treatment. The receptor set was obtained from a man between 65 and 85 years old with urothelial cancer. Each CDR3 is given without its conserved first and last residue.

v_gene	j_gene	CDR3aa
TRBV5-6	TRBJ2-2	ASSAPRGNRGGELF
TRBV28	TRBJ2-7	ASTLPTGDEQY
TRBV5-1	TRBJ1-1	ASTPFDRQNTEAF
TRBV19	TRBJ2-3	ASSMAGGTTDTQY
TRBV10-3	TRBJ2-3	AISDPFNTSTDTQY
TRBV2	TRBJ2-7	ASSEVAAGGGYEQY
TRBV11-2	TRBJ1-4	ASSLFSGEKLF
TRBV28	TRBJ1-1	ASRTTGTGGLNTEAF
TRBV30	TRBJ1-2	AWSRQTELYGYT
TRBV9	TRBJ2-2	ASSVVETPITGELF
TRBV19	TRBJ2-5	ASSSRGSGETQY
TRBV5-3	TRBJ2-1	ARSLLLAVPYNEQF
TRBV6-5	TRBJ2-7	ASRTDNEQY
TRBV6-5	TRBJ2-1	ASRTGENNEQF
TRBV7-9	TRBJ1-1	ASSAGQGGMNTEAF
TRBV5-1	TRBJ1-2	ASSPGTGRPYGYT
TRBV30	TRBJ2-5	AWSLETQY
TRBV11-2	TRBJ2-7	ASNDYGEQY
TRBV19	TRBJ2-2	ASSTTGGGEAGELF
TRBV29-1	TRBJ1-4	SGRGSTGDNEKLF
TRBV7-6	TRBJ2-6	ASGPTPGGANVLT
TRBV6-6	TRBJ2-3	ASSYDAGGTDTQY
TRBV19	TRBJ1-1	ASSTARRNTEAF
TRBV5-4	TRBJ2-5	ASSLVGQETQY
TRBV6-4	TRBJ1-5	ASSDNAAVYSNQPQH
TRBV5-6	TRBJ2-3	ASSQYQFSSTDTQY
TRBV19	TRBJ2-7	ASSPPLAPIYEQY
TRBV7-8	TRBJ1-1	ASGKTGTLNTEAF
TRBV4-1	TRBJ2-1	ASSPGLAGGGAYNEQF
TRBV7-2	TRBJ1-4	ASSAPNRYNEKLF
TRBV7-7	TRBJ2-5	ASSLGLAGETQY
TRBV9	TRBJ1-1	ASTLHDRDHLNTEAF
TRBV7-2	TRBJ2-1	ASSGHGGLAAYNEQF
TRBV30	TRBJ2-1	AWRASSYNEQF
TRBV29-1	TRBJ2-1	SVGTSGVNEQF
TRBV2	TRBJ2-5	ASSTLEGLAGGREETQY
TRBV27	TRBJ2-5	ASSQGDRGQETQY